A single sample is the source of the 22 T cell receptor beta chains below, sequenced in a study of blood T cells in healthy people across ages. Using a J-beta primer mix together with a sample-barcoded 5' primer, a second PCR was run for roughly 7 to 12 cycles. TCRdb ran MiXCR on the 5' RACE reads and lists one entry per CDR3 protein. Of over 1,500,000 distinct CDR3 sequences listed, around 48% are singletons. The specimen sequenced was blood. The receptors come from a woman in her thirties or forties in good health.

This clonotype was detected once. In DNA, the CDR3 is TGTGCCAGTAAAGCGGGGATACGGAATACAGATACGCAGTATTTT. It yields the protein CASKAGIRNTDTQYF. The chain carries TRBV9 and TRBJ2-3; 7 nucleotides match TRBD2. Germline V gene data show CDR1 as SGDLS and CDR2 as YYNGEE. J lost 3 bases, V lost 8 bases, and 12 bases had no gene match. The CDR3 consists of 15 residues.

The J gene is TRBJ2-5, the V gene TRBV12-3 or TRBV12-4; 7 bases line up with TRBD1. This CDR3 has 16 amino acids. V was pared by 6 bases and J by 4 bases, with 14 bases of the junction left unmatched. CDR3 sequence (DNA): TGTGCCAGCAGCCCGACAGGGAAGGGTTTTAGAGAGACCCAGTACTTC. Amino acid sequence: CASSPTGKGFRETQYF.

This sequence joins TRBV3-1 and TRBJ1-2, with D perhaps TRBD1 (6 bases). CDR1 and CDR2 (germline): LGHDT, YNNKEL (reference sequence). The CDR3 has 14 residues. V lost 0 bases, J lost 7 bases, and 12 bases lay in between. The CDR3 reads CASSQDPGEGGYTF. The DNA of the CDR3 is TGTGCCAGCAGCCAAGATCCAGGGGAGGGTGGCTACACCTTC.

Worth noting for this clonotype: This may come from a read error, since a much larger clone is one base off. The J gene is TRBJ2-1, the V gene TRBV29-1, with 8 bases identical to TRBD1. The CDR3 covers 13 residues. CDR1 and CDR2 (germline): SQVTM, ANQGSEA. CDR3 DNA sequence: TGCAGCGGTCGGACAGGGTCCTACAAGGAGCAGTTCTTC. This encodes CSGRTGSYKEQFF.

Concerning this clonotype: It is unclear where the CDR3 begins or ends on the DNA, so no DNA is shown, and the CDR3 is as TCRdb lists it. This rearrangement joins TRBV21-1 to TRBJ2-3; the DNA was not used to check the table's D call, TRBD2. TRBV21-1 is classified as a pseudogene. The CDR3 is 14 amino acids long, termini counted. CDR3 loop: CASPFGGGTDTQYF.

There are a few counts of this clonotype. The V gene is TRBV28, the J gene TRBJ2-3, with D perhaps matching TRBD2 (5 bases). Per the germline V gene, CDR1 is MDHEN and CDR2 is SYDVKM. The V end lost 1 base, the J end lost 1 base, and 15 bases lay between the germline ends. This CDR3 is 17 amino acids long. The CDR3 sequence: CASSLFGGGRRTDTQYF. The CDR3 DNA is TGTGCCAGCAGTTTATTTGGCGGAGGCAGACGCACAGATACGCAGTATTTT.

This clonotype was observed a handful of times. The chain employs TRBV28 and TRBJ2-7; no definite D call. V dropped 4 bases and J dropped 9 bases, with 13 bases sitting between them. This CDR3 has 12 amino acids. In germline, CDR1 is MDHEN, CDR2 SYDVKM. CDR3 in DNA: TGTGCCAGCAGTTCCTGGAAGTTTGGGCAGTACTTC. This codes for CASSSWKFGQYF.

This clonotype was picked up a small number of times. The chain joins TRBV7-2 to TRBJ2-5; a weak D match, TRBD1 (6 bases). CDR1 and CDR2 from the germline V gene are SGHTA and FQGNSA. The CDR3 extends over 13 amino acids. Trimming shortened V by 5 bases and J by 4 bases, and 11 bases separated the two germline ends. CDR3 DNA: TGTGCCAGCAGCATACAGGGTGTAGAGACCCAGTACTTC. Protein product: CASSIQGVETQYF.

For the CDR3, the DNA is TGTGCCAGCAGCTTCCTAGCTGATGAGCAGTTCTTC. Protein: CASSFLADEQFF. The chain employs TRBV7-9 and TRBJ2-1; weak D call: TRBD2 (5 bases). CDR1 is SEHNR, CDR2 FQNEAQ, per germline (reference sequence). The V gene lost 3 bases and the J gene lost 8 bases, with 8 bases spanning the gap. The CDR3 has 12 amino acids.

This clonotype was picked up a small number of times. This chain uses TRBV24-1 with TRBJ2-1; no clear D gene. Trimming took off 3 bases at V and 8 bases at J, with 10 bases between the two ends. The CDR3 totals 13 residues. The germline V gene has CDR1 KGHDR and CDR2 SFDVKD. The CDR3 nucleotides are TGTGCCACCAGTGATACGGGTGGGTATGAGCAGTTCTTC. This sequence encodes CATSDTGGYEQFF.

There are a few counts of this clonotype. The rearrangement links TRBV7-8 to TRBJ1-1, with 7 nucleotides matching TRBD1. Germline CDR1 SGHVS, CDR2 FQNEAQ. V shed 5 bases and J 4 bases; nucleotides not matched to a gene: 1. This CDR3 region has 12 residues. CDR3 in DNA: TGTGCCAGCAGCCAGGGGGTCACTGAAGCTTTCTTT. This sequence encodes CASSQGVTEAFF.

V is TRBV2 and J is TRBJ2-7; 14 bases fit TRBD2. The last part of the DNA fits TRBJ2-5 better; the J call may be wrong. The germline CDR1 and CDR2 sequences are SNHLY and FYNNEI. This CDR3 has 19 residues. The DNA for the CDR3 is TGTGCCAGCAGTGGGACTAGCGGGGGGCGATTTCAAGTTCGGGAGACCCAGTACTTC. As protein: CASSGTSGGRFQVRETQYF.

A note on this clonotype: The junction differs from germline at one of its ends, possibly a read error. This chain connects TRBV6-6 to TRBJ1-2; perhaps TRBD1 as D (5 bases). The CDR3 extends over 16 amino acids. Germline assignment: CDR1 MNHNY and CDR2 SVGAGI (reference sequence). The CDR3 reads CANSYPIDSSHYGYTF. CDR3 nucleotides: TGTGCCAACAGTTACCCTATTGACAGCAGTCACTATGGCTACACCTTC.

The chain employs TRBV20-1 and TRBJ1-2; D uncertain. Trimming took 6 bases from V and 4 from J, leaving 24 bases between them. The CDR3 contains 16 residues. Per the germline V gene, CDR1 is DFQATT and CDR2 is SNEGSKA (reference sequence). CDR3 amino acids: CSAPLDRLTSPYGYTF. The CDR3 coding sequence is TGCAGTGCCCCGCTGGACCGTCTTACGTCTCCCTATGGCTACACCTTC.

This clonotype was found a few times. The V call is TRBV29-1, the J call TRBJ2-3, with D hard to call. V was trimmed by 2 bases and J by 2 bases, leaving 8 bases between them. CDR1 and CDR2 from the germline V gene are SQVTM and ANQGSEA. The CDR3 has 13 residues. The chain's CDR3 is CSVEIPPTDTQYF. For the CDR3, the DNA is TGCAGCGTTGAAATCCCCCCCACAGATACGCAGTATTTT.

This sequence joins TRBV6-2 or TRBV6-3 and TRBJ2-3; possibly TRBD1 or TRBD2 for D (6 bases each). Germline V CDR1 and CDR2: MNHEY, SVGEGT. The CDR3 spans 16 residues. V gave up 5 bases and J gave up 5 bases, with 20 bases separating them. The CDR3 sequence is CASSRPGVGGGDTQYF. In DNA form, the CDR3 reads TGTGCCAGCAGTCGCCCAGGTGTAGGGGGAGGAGATACGCAGTATTTT.

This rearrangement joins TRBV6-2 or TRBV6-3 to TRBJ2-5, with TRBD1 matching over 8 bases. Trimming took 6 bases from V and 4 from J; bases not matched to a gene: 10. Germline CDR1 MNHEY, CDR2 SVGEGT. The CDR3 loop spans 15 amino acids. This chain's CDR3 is CASRKQGESGETQYF. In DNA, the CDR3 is TGTGCCAGCAGGAAACAGGGGGAAAGCGGAGAGACCCAGTACTTC.

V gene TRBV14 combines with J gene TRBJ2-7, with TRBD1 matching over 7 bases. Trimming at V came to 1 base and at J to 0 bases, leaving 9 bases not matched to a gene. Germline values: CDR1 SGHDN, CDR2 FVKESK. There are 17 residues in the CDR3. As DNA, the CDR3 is TGTGCCAGCAGCCAAGCTAGTCAGGGGGTAAGCTCCTACGAGCAGTACTTC. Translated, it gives CASSQASQGVSSYEQYF.

CDR3 residues: CSARAGTVSYEQYF. In nucleotides, the CDR3 is TGCAGTGCTAGAGCCGGGACGGTCTCCTACGAGCAGTACTTC. This sequence joins TRBV20-1 and TRBJ2-7, with D possibly being TRBD1 or TRBD2 (5 bases each). The CDR3 consists of 14 residues. The V end lost 1 base, the J end lost 0 bases, and 10 bases lay between the germline ends. CDR1 and CDR2 from the germline V gene are DFQATT and SNEGSKA (reference sequence).

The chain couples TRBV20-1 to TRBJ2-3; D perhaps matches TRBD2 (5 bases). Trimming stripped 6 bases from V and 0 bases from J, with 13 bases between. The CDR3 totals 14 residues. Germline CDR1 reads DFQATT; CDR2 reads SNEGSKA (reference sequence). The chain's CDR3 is CSATGFSSTDTQYF. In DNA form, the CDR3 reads TGCAGTGCCACGGGGTTCTCTAGCACAGATACGCAGTATTTT.

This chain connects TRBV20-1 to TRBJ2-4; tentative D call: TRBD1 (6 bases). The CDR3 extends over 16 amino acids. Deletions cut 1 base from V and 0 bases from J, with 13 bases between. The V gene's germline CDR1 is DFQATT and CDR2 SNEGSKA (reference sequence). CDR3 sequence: CSARADRKLAKNIQYF. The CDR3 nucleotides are TGCAGTGCTAGAGCGGACAGAAAGCTAGCCAAAAACATTCAGTACTTC.

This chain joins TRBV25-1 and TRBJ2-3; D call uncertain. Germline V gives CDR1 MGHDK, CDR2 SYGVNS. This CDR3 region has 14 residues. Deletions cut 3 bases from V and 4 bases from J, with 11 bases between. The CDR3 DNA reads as TGTGCCAGCAGTGACGTAGGTACCTCAGATACGCAGTATTTT. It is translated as CASSDVGTSDTQYF.